Each of the 11 T cell receptor beta chains below was sequenced from the same sample in a study of tumor-infiltrating lymphocytes in localized non-small cell lung cancer (dated by TCRdb to the early 2020s). The library was made by the immunoSEQ multiplex PCR assay. TCRdb holds this immuneACCESS table with in-frame rearrangements only. Some clones are missing; in checked studies, unresolved V genes explain under half, and the rest has no known cause. In this sample the table shows fewer than 20,000 clones, about three quarters of which occur a single time. Over 5% of the sample comes from the top ten. Source material: lung tumor tissue. These receptor sequences come from a human donor with non-small cell lung cancer.

This clone was seen a few times. The rearrangement joins TRBV7-2 to TRBJ1-2, with D perhaps matching TRBD1 (6 bases). Trimming took 5 bases from V and 0 from J, leaving 19 bases between them. Germline V lookup: CDR1 SGHTA, CDR2 FQGNSA. The CDR3 sequence is 17 residues long. In DNA form, the CDR3 reads TGTGCCAGCAGCCCCCCCGGGGGTGGACAGACTAACTATGGCTACACCTTC. Translated, it gives CASSPPGGGQTNYGYTF.

In its sample, this clone was seen a few times. This chain uses TRBV19 with TRBJ2-7, with 9 nucleotides matching TRBD1. V shed 5 bases, J shed 5 bases, and the junction held 13 bases outside the gene matches. The CDR3 covers 16 residues. Looked up from germline, CDR1 is LNHDA and CDR2 is SQIVND (reference sequence). DNA of the CDR3: TGTGCCAGTAGTGGCCGGGGGACAGGGAAGCGCAACGAGCAGTACTTC. Amino acid sequence: CASSGRGTGKRNEQYF.

J is TRBJ1-5 and V is TRBV6-4, with 10 bases fitting TRBD1. The CDR3 is 17 amino acids. Losses at the gene ends were 0 bases for V and 5 bases for J; bases not matched to a gene: 7. CDR1 MRHNA and CDR2 SNTAGT come from the germline V gene. CDR3 sequence reads: CASSDSADRGHDQPQHF. In DNA, the CDR3 is TGTGCCAGCAGTGACTCTGCAGACAGGGGGCATGATCAGCCCCAGCATTTT.

The chain combines TRBV19 with TRBJ2-7; no definite D call. The CDR3 is 14 residues long. With 6 bases removed from V and 0 bases from J, the gap between germline ends came to 12 bases. Germline V gives CDR1 LNHDA, CDR2 SQIVND (reference sequence). The CDR3 sequence: CASSSPGYSYEQYF. The CDR3 region has the DNA TGTGCCAGTAGCTCTCCAGGTTACTCCTACGAGCAGTACTTC.

This clone has a handful of counts. This chain links TRBV2 with TRBJ1-2; D not resolved. V was clipped by 5 bases and J by 6 bases, with 4 bases between them. Per the germline V gene, CDR1 is SNHLY and CDR2 is FYNNEI. CDR3 length: 10 residues. The DNA of the CDR3 is TGTGCCAGCAGTTATAATGGCTACACCTTC. This translates into CASSYNGYTF. The entire variable domain, with the rest obtained from reference TRBV2 and TRBJ1-2, is as follows: EPEVTQTPSHQVTQMGQEVILRCVPISNHLYFYWYRQILGQKVEFLVSFYNNEISEKSEIFDDQFSVERPDGSNFTLKIRSTKLEDSAMYFCASSYNGYTFGSGTRLTVV.

This sequence joins TRBV7-2 and TRBJ2-3; D gene ambiguous. Trimming stripped 1 base from V and 3 bases from J, with 8 bases between. The CDR3 consists of 14 residues. Germline V CDR1 and CDR2: SGHTA, FQGNSA. The CDR3 bases are TGTGCCAGCAGCTTAGGTCTAGTAACAGATACGCAGTATTTT. As protein: CASSLGLVTDTQYF.

This chain joins TRBV11-3 and TRBJ1-1; D not resolved. CDR3 length equals 13 residues. V lost 5 bases, J lost 3 bases, and 10 bases lay in between. Germline CDR1 SGHNT, CDR2 YENEEA. The CDR3 here is CASSPGRYTEAFF. The CDR3 nucleotides are TGTGCCAGCAGCCCCGGGCGGTACACTGAAGCTTTCTTT.

The chain uses TRBV2 and TRBJ1-2, with 9 bases matching TRBD1. The CDR3 has 12 residues. J gave up 8 bases and V 8 bases, and 6 bases lay outside the gene matches. Per germline, CDR1 SNHLY and CDR2 FYNNEI. As DNA, the CDR3 is TGTGCCAGCCGGACAGGGGCGGAGGGCTACACCTTC. Translating gives CASRTGAEGYTF.

The rearrangement links TRBV29-1 to TRBJ2-4; D perhaps matches TRBD1 (5 bases). This CDR3 spans 14 amino acids. Trimming shortened V by 4 bases and J by 0 bases, and 10 bases separated the two germline ends. Germline V gene lookup returns CDR1 SQVTM and CDR2 ANQGSEA. The CDR3 is CSVVPQVAKNIQYF. The CDR3 region has the DNA TGCAGCGTTGTACCACAGGTAGCCAAAAACATTCAGTACTTC.

This clone was seen more than once but under ten times. The chain employs TRBV7-9 and TRBJ1-3; a possible D gene is TRBD1 (6 bases). Germline-derived CDR1 and CDR2 are SEHNR and FQNEAQ (reference sequence). The CDR3 has 17 amino acids. V was trimmed by 5 bases and J by 1 base, leaving 18 bases between them. CDR3 nucleotides: TGTGCCAGCAGCCCACAGGGCCATGGGGATTCTGGAAACACCATATATTTT. Translating gives CASSPQGHGDSGNTIYF.

This clone appeared a few times. J is TRBJ2-1 and V is TRBV10-3, with TRBD1 matching 7 bases. Germline V gene data show CDR1 as ENHRY and CDR2 as SYGVKD. The V gene end was trimmed by 3 bases and the J gene end by 8 bases; junction bases not matched to a gene: 4. The CDR3 spans 13 residues. CDR3 loop: CAISDVGGDEQFF. The CDR3 DNA follows: TGTGCCATCAGTGACGTAGGGGGCGATGAGCAGTTCTTC.